This TCR beta chain originates from a study of blood T cells in healthy people across ages. As concerns this clonotype: One base away lies a much larger clone, so this may be a sequencing read error.

The authors ran a second PCR of about 6 to 12 cycles using a sample-barcoded 5' primer and a J-beta primer mix. TCRdb used MiXCR to reprocess the 5' RACE reads, holding one entry per CDR3 protein. The sample holds around 1.5 million distinct CDR3 sequences, 30% to 35% seen once. The germline gives CDR1 SQVTM, CDR2 ANQGSEA. The CDR3 totals 14 residues. The specimen was blood. This chain joins TRBV29-1 and TRBJ2-4, with D possibly being TRBD2 (6 bases). The source is a woman aged 30 to 39 in good health. In nucleotides, the CDR3 is TGCAGCGTTGAAGGGGGGGTAACCAAAGACATTCAGTACTTC. It is translated as CSVEGGVTKDIQYF. The whole variable domain, filled in from reference TRBV29-1 and TRBJ2-4, reads SAVISQKPSRDICQRGTSLTIQCQVDSQVTMMFWYRQQPGQSLTLIATANQGSEATYESGFVIDKFPISRPNLTFSTLTVSNMSPEDSSIYLCSVEGGVTKDIQYFGAGTRLSVL.